This T cell receptor (beta chain) appears in the sequencing data of a study of shared clonotypes between healthy human individuals. Study overall: The study enrolled a couple of women and three men aged 18 to 49. The study, taken as a whole, reports: Researchers sampled only blood; tissue repertoires likely differ.

The study enrolled healthy HIV-negative adults without recent acute infections or vaccinations as donors. The authors loaded around 200 ng DNA, approximately 30,000 T cell genomes, into sorted-subset replicate PCRs. Method: immunoSEQ multiplex PCR; TCRdb's copy keeps in-frame clones and lacks some. The sample shows a few million clones, around 92% of them seen only once. Trimming took off 4 bases at V and 4 bases at J, with 16 bases between the two ends. This CDR3 comprises 16 residues. From germline, CDR1 is SGHTA and CDR2 FQGTGA. Comment on this clone: Its antigen is unknown.

The material sequenced was naive CD4+ T cells from PBMCs. Documented subset: CD45RA+ positively selected. The source is a man aged 18 to 30 in good health. Some clones in this sample may be carry-over from other donors' samples. The chain carries TRBV7-3 and TRBJ2-2; unclear D gene. CDR3 bases: TGTGCCAGCAGCTCCTCCCGGGCCATGAGCACCGGGGAGCTGTTTTTT. Residues: CASSSSRAMSTGELFF.